The 7 T cell receptor beta chains below all came from one sample that was sequenced in a study of immune evolution from preneoplasia to lung adenocarcinoma. Data came from immunoSEQ multiplex PCR; TCRdb stores just in-frame clones and leaves some out. The table lists a few thousand clones, approximately 84% of them singletons. What was sequenced was FFPE adjacent normal lung tissue. The source is a person aged 70 to 85 with lung adenocarcinoma.

J is TRBJ2-7 and V is TRBV30; D gene ambiguous. With 0 bases removed from V and 7 bases from J, the gap between germline ends came to 10 bases. Germline CDR1 GTSNPN, CDR2 SVGIG (reference sequence). The CDR3 is 12 amino acids. CDR3 nucleotide sequence: TGTGCCTGGAGTGTACAAATCGGAGAGCAGTACTTC. Protein sequence: CAWSVQIGEQYF.

The chain links TRBV25-1 to TRBJ1-3; D is undetermined. The CDR3 runs 14 residues. Trimming left V 2 bases short and J 2 bases short, with 7 bases between. The germline V gene has CDR1 MGHDK and CDR2 SYGVNS. The CDR3 DNA reads TGTGCCAGCAGTGAAGAACGTACTGGAAACACCATATATTTT. Its protein is CASSEERTGNTIYF. Full variable domain (missing parts from reference TRBV25-1 and TRBJ1-3): EADIYQTPRYLVIGTGKKITLECSQTMGHDKMYWYQQDPGMELHLIHYSYGVNSTEKGDLSSESTVSRIRTEHFPLTLESARPSHTSQYLCASSEERTGNTIYFGEGSWLTVV.

This chain connects TRBV4-1 to TRBJ1-5; tentatively, D is TRBD1 (5 bases). V was clipped by 0 bases and J by 7 bases, with 13 bases between them. The CDR3 sequence is 15 residues long. CDR1 is MGHRA and CDR2 is YSYEKL in the germline V gene. CDR3 sequence reads: CASSQDGGLRQPQHF. The CDR3 nucleotides read TGCGCCAGCAGCCAAGATGGGGGACTGAGACAGCCCCAGCATTTT.

The chain recombines TRBV7-9 with TRBJ2-5, with D unresolved. V lost 3 bases to trimming and J lost 1 base, with 6 bases between them. Germline CDR1 is SEHNR and CDR2 is FQNEAQ (reference sequence). The CDR3 runs to 13 residues. CDR3 bases: TGTGCCAGCAGCTTTTACGTCCAAGAGACCCAGTACTTC. As protein: CASSFYVQETQYF.

The rearrangement uses TRBV18 and TRBJ2-1; 13 positions match TRBD2. Germline CDR1 and CDR2: KGHSH and LQKENI. The CDR3 length is 19 residues. Unmatched junction bases numbered 14, after V lost 4 bases and J lost 5 bases. The CDR3 loop reads CASSRPRGLAGISNNEQFF. CDR3 DNA sequence: TGTGCCAGCTCACGACCGAGGGGACTAGCGGGGATATCAAACAATGAGCAGTTCTTC.

The rearrangement uses TRBV11-1 and TRBJ2-1; D is perhaps TRBD1 or TRBD2 (6 bases each). This CDR3 contains 15 residues. Germline V gene data show CDR1 as SGHAT and CDR2 as FQDESV (reference sequence). V gave up 7 bases and J gave up 4 bases, with 17 bases separating them. The CDR3 DNA sequence: TGTGCCAGCACCTTCAGAGGGGGGCCTTACAATGAGCAGTTCTTC. Its protein is CASTFRGGPYNEQFF.

This chain uses TRBV5-4 with TRBJ2-7, with 9 nucleotides matching TRBD1. This CDR3 spans 16 amino acids. Germline values: CDR1 SGHNT, CDR2 YYREEE (reference sequence). J lost 5 bases, V lost 0 bases, and 9 bases had no gene match. CDR3 nucleotides: TGTGCCAGCAGCTTGGCCTTCGCGGGACAGGGAGACGAGCAGTACTTC. This sequence encodes CASSLAFAGQGDEQYF.